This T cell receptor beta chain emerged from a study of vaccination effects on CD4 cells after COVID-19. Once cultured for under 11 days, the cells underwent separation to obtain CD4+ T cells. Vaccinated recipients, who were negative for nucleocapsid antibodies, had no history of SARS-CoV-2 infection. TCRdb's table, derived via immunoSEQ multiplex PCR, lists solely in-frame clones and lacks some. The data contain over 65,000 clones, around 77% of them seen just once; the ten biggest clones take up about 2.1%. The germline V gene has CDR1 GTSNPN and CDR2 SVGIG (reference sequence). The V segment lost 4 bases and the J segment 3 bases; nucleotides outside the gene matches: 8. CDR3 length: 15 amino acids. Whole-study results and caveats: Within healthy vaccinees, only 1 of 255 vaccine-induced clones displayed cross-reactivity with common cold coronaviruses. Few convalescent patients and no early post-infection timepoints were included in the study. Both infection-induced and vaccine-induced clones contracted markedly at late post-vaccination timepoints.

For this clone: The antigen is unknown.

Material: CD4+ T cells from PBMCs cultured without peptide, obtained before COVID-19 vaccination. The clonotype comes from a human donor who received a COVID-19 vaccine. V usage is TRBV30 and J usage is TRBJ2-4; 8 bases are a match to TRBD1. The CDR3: CAWTVDRVGKNIQYF. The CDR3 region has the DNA TGTGCCTGGACCGTGGACAGGGTCGGCAAAAACATTCAGTACTTC.